This passage covers 21 T cell receptor beta chains from one sample sequenced in a study of blood T cell repertoires in COVID-19. Here immunoSEQ multiplex PCR was the method, and the copy in TCRdb shows in-frame clones only, minus some. The sample consists of under 80,000 clones, about 88% of them appearing once. Source material: peripheral blood. Source of these receptors: a man between 65 and 85 years old with active COVID-19.

The V and J genes are TRBV27 and TRBJ2-7; TRBD2 matches 8 bases. Unmatched junction bases numbered 4, after V lost 0 bases and J lost 0 bases. Looked up from germline, CDR1 is MNHEY and CDR2 is SMNVEV (reference sequence). CDR3 length: 16 residues. Written as DNA, the CDR3 is TGTGCCAGCAGTTTATCGGGCGGGGGGATCTCCTACGAGCAGTACTTC. This gives the protein CASSLSGGGISYEQYF.

V usage is TRBV6-1 and J usage is TRBJ1-5; 7 nucleotides agree with TRBD1. The CDR3 is made up of 19 amino acids. Germline V gene data show CDR1 as MNHNS and CDR2 as SASEGT. Trimming took 2 bases from V and 3 from J; bases not matched to a gene: 16. The CDR3 loop is CASSEHPAGGTANNQPQHF. CDR3 coding DNA: TGTGCCAGCAGTGAACACCCCGCGGGGGGGACAGCCAACAATCAGCCCCAGCATTTT.

V and J are TRBV12-3 or TRBV12-4 and TRBJ1-1; perhaps TRBD1 as D (5 bases). V lost 7 bases, J lost 4 bases, and 13 bases lay in between. CDR3 length equals 13 residues. CDR3 coding DNA: TGTGCCAGCACCACAGGTTGGGCCACTGAAGCTTTCTTT. This translates into CASTTGWATEAFF.

The chain has TRBV25-1 and TRBJ2-4; TRBD2 agrees at 7 bases. The CDR3 totals 12 residues. CDR1 is MGHDK and CDR2 is SYGVNS in the germline V gene. J gave up 16 bases and V 6 bases, and 12 bases lay outside the gene matches. The CDR3 DNA is TGTGCCAGCAGCGCCCTGGGAGGGGCCTATTACTTC. Its protein product is CASSALGGAYYF.

V and J are TRBV4-2 and TRBJ2-3; weak D call: TRBD2 (6 bases). The germline V gene encodes CDR1 LGHNA and CDR2 YNFKEQ. The ends were cut back, 3 bases at V and 6 bases at J, with 13 bases in the middle. CDR3 size: 14 residues. The CDR3, as DNA: TGTGCCAGCAGCCAGGGGGACTCCGCGGATACGCAGTATTTT. This gives the protein CASSQGDSADTQYF.

CDR3 in amino acids: CASSRLAGPHTVSYEQYF. DNA for the CDR3: TGTGCCAGCAGTCGACTAGCGGGGCCTCACACAGTCTCCTACGAGCAGTACTTC. The chain carries TRBV6-6 and TRBJ2-7; 11 nucleotides match TRBD2. V dropped 5 bases and J dropped 0; count of bases not matched to a gene: 12. Germline values: CDR1 MNHNY, CDR2 SVGAGI (reference sequence). The CDR3 totals 18 residues.

The chain is built from TRBV18 and TRBJ2-7, with D tentatively TRBD1 (6 bases). The germline V gene encodes CDR1 KGHSH and CDR2 LQKENI. This CDR3 spans 16 amino acids. Trimming took off 8 bases at V and 5 bases at J, with 25 bases between the two ends. The CDR3 protein is CASPPVGHPAAHEQYF. For the CDR3, the DNA is TGTGCCAGCCCCCCCGTGGGACACCCCGCGGCCCACGAGCAGTACTTC.

The rearrangement uses TRBV19 and TRBJ2-1; TRBD1 matches at 8 bases. The CDR3 contains 15 residues. Per germline, CDR1 LNHDA and CDR2 SQIVND (reference sequence). V trimming: 3 bases; J trimming: 4 bases; junction bases outside the gene matches: 5. CDR3 residues: CASSIGQGAYNEQFF. CDR3 sequence (DNA): TGTGCCAGTAGTATTGGGCAGGGGGCGTACAATGAGCAGTTCTTC. The whole variable domain, remainder taken from reference TRBV19 and TRBJ2-1, is DGGITQSPKYLFRKEGQNVTLSCEQNLNHDAMYWYRQDPGQGLRLIYYSQIVNDFQKGDIAEGYSVSREKKESFPLTVTSAQKNPTAFYLCASSIGQGAYNEQFFGPGTRLTVL.

The rearrangement uses TRBV12-3 or TRBV12-4 and TRBJ2-7; D remains unclear. This CDR3 has 11 amino acids. V was shortened by 8 bases and J by 0 bases, with 5 bases between the two germline ends. CDR3 in DNA: TGTGCCAGCCGGAGCTCCTACGAGCAGTACTTC. Its translation is CASRSSYEQYF.

This clone was observed a few times. The chain has TRBV27 and TRBJ2-6; 8 nucleotides align to TRBD1. Germline V gene sequence: CDR1 MNHEY, CDR2 SMNVEV (reference sequence). The CDR3 extends over 17 amino acids. J was trimmed by 1 base and V by 5 bases; bases with no gene match: 7. The CDR3 nucleotides are TGTGCCAGCAGTCCAGGACAGGGATTATCTGGGGCCAACGTCCTGACTTTC. It yields the protein CASSPGQGLSGANVLTF.

In DNA form, the CDR3 reads TGTGCCACCAGTGACATTGGACAGGGCACAGATACGCAGTATTTT. Protein sequence: CATSDIGQGTDTQYF. The chain recombines TRBV24-1 with TRBJ2-3; TRBD1 matches at 7 bases. V shed 4 bases, J shed 1 base, and the junction held 4 bases outside the gene matches. Germline lookup yields CDR1 KGHDR and CDR2 SFDVKD. CDR3 size: 15 residues.

The chain joins TRBV19 to TRBJ1-1, with TRBD1 matching 7 bases. Germline assignment: CDR1 LNHDA and CDR2 SQIVND (reference sequence). V was clipped by 5 bases and J by 4 bases; unmatched bases: 4. The CDR3 is 13 amino acids. The CDR3 sequence: CASSPGGSTEAFF. DNA of the CDR3: TGTGCCAGTAGTCCAGGGGGGAGCACTGAAGCTTTCTTT.

The rearrangement joins TRBV7-2 to TRBJ2-1, with 8 bases lining up with TRBD1. The J segment lost 3 bases and the V segment lost 5 bases, leaving 3 bases of the junction unmatched. The CDR3 sequence is 14 residues long. Germline V CDR1 and CDR2: SGHTA, FQGNSA. The CDR3 region is CASSEGQGYNEQFF. CDR3 in DNA: TGTGCCAGCAGCGAAGGACAGGGCTACAATGAGCAGTTCTTC.

V and J are TRBV5-4 and TRBJ2-5, with TRBD2 matching over 9 bases. Germline lookup yields CDR1 SGHNT and CDR2 YYREEE (reference sequence). The V and J ends lost 0 bases and 5 bases, in that order; junction bases with no gene match: 5. This CDR3 comprises 15 residues. The CDR3 sequence is CASSLGPSGGETQYF. CDR3 DNA: TGTGCCAGCAGCTTGGGCCCCAGCGGGGGGGAGACCCAGTACTTC.

This clone was recorded once. V usage is TRBV30 and J usage is TRBJ2-1; TRBD2 matches at 9 bases. J lost 9 bases, V lost 1 base, and 10 bases had no gene match. The V gene's germline CDR1 is GTSNPN and CDR2 SVGIG (reference sequence). The CDR3 extends over 15 amino acids. CDR3 sequence: CAWSGWVAGVGEQFF. The CDR3 DNA sequence: TGTGCCTGGAGTGGGTGGGTAGCGGGAGTTGGTGAGCAGTTCTTC.

The chain uses TRBV3-1 (or the pseudogene TRBV3-2) and TRBJ1-3, with 7 bases identical to TRBD1. The CDR3 contains 15 residues. The germline V gene encodes CDR1 LGHDT and CDR2 YNNKEL (reference sequence). With V trimmed by 4 bases and J by 4 bases, 7 bases remained unmatched. The CDR3 DNA reads TGTGCCAGCAGCCCCGACAGGGTGGGAGGAAACACCATATATTTT. This translates into CASSPDRVGGNTIYF.

The chain carries TRBV4-1 and TRBJ2-7; 7 bases align to TRBD1. The CDR3 is made up of 15 amino acids. CDR1 and CDR2 from the germline V gene are MGHRA and YSYEKL. V shed 2 bases and J 2 bases; nucleotides not matched to a gene: 6. The CDR3 sequence is CASSQSPGQTYEQYF. In nucleotides, the CDR3 is TGCGCCAGCAGCCAATCCCCGGGACAGACCTACGAGCAGTACTTC.

The chain recombines TRBV28 with TRBJ2-7, with TRBD2 matching 11 bases. V was pared by 5 bases and J by 1 base, with 4 bases of the junction left unmatched. The CDR3 has 15 residues. Looked up from germline, CDR1 is MDHEN and CDR2 is SYDVKM. In nucleotides, the CDR3 is TGTGCCAGCAGTACACTAGCGGGGGCATCCTACGAGCAGTACTTC. This translates into CASSTLAGASYEQYF.

This sequence joins TRBV4-3 and TRBJ2-2; no reliable D call. The CDR3 loop spans 15 amino acids. The V and J ends lost 4 bases and 5 bases respectively, with 14 bases between them. Germline CDR1 reads LGHNA; CDR2 reads YSLEER. In DNA, the CDR3 is TGCGCCAGCAGCCGCGGTCCCTATGAGACCGGGGAGCTGTTTTTT. Translating gives CASSRGPYETGELFF.

The chain joins TRBV4-3 to TRBJ2-5; D might be TRBD1 (6 bases). The CDR3 runs to 14 residues. Trimming took 0 bases from V and 4 from J, leaving 9 bases between them. Per the germline V gene, CDR1 is LGHNA and CDR2 is YSLEER. For the CDR3, the DNA is TGCGCCAGCAGCCAAGACTGGGACACAGAGACCCAGTACTTC. It translates to CASSQDWDTETQYF.

This rearrangement joins TRBV30 to TRBJ2-2; 10 positions agree with TRBD2. This CDR3 contains 14 residues. J lost 6 bases, V lost 3 bases, and 4 bases had no gene match. Germline CDR1 is GTSNPN and CDR2 is SVGIG (reference sequence). The CDR3 here is CAWSTSGGAGELFF. DNA of the CDR3: TGTGCCTGGAGCACCAGCGGGGGGGCCGGGGAGCTGTTTTTT. The full variable domain, in which reference TRBV30 and TRBJ2-2 provide the parts outside the CDR3, is SQTIHQWPATLVQPVGSPLSLECTVEGTSNPNLYWYRQAAGRGLQLLFYSVGIGQISSEVPQNLSASRPQDRQFILSSKKLLLSDSGFYLCAWSTSGGAGELFFGEGSRLTVL.